One and the same sample provided the 28 T cell receptor beta chains below, sequenced in a study of OX40 agonist ivuxolimab in advanced cancers. Profiling relied on immunoSEQ multiplex PCR, and the TCRdb table lists in-frame clones only, not all of them. The sample consists of about 73,000 clones, 90% of them appearing once. The sequenced sample was CD4+ or CD8+ T cells sorted from blood, obtained in a trial of the OX40 agonist ivuxolimab. The receptors were gathered from an adult with an advanced solid tumor such as melanoma, head and neck, liver or kidney cancer.

This chain uses TRBV5-6 with TRBJ2-1, with D possibly being TRBD1 or TRBD2 (6 bases each). Germline CDR1 reads SGHDT; CDR2 reads YYEEEE. The length of the CDR3 is 14 residues. Trimming removed 5 bases at V and 6 bases at J, with 15 bases between. CDR3 amino acids: CASSQERGVNEQFF. CDR3 coding DNA: TGTGCCAGCAGTCAAGAAAGGGGGGTCAATGAGCAGTTCTTC.

DNA of the CDR3: TGTGCCAGTAGTGCCTTGGGACTTTATGAAAAACTGTTTTTT. Translated: CASSALGLYEKLFF. J is TRBJ1-4 and V is TRBV19; TRBD1 might be the D (5 bases). Germline-derived CDR1 and CDR2 are LNHDA and SQIVND (reference sequence). The CDR3 runs 14 residues. V was shortened by 5 bases and J by 6 bases, with 13 bases between the two germline ends.

This chain joins TRBV7-9 and TRBJ2-3; 10 bases are shared with TRBD2. CDR3 length: 16 amino acids. With V trimmed by 5 bases and J by 7 bases, 12 bases remained unmatched. Looked up from germline, CDR1 is SEHNR and CDR2 is FQNEAQ (reference sequence). The CDR3 nucleotides read TGTGCCAGCAGCCAACCGGGACTAGCGAAACAGAATACGCAGTATTTT. It specifies CASSQPGLAKQNTQYF.

The CDR3 sequence: CASSPPAPTSTAYNEQFF. In nucleotides, the CDR3 is TGTGCCAGCAGCCCCCCAGCCCCGACTAGTACAGCCTACAATGAGCAGTTCTTC. This chain connects TRBV7-9 to TRBJ2-1; tentatively, D is TRBD2 (6 bases). The V end lost 5 bases, the J end lost 2 bases, and 22 bases lay between the germline ends. This CDR3 has 18 residues. Per the germline V gene, CDR1 is SEHNR and CDR2 is FQNEAQ (reference sequence).

V is TRBV7-9 and J is TRBJ1-1, with TRBD1 matching 8 bases. Germline loops: CDR1 SEHNR, CDR2 FQNEAQ (reference sequence). V shed 5 bases, J shed 0 bases, and the junction held 5 bases outside the gene matches. The CDR3 extends over 15 amino acids. The CDR3, as DNA: TGTGCCAGCAGCGTACAGGGGGGCTTGAACACTGAAGCTTTCTTT. Protein product: CASSVQGGLNTEAFF.

This chain joins TRBV27 and TRBJ2-5; perhaps D is TRBD1 or TRBD2 (6 bases each). The closer fit of TRBJ2-7 to the DNA end suggests the J call may be wrong. This CDR3 is 15 amino acids long. Germline lookup yields CDR1 MNHEY and CDR2 SMNVEV (reference sequence). In DNA form, the CDR3 reads TGTGCCAGCAGTTACGGAGGGGGGTCCTCCTACGAGCAGTACTTC. This sequence encodes CASSYGGGSSYEQYF.

The J gene is TRBJ2-6, the V gene TRBV9; possibly TRBD2 for D (6 bases). Between the trimmed V and J ends, which lost 0 bases and 2 bases, there was a span of 12 bases. Germline CDR1 reads SGDLS; CDR2 reads YYNGEE. This CDR3 spans 17 amino acids. For the CDR3, the DNA is TGTGCCAGCAGCGTAGGAGGGGAGGCGGCTGGGGCCAACGTCCTGACTTTC. It encodes CASSVGGEAAGANVLTF.

The CDR3 region is CASAPTVAYGYTF. CDR3 coding DNA: TGTGCCAGCGCCCCCACAGTAGCTTATGGCTACACCTTC. The rearrangement links TRBV27 to TRBJ1-2; unclear D gene. Germline V gene sequence: CDR1 MNHEY, CDR2 SMNVEV (reference sequence). Deletions cut 8 bases from V and 5 bases from J, with 15 bases between. The CDR3 totals 13 residues.

The J gene is TRBJ2-3, the V gene TRBV7-3, with 10 bases matching TRBD2. Germline CDR1 SGHTA, CDR2 FQGTGA. This CDR3 is built from 19 residues. The V and J ends lost 0 bases and 1 base, in that order; junction bases with no gene match: 10. The CDR3 spells CASSLTGTSGAWGTDTQYF. CDR3 nucleotide sequence: TGTGCCAGCAGCTTAACGGGAACTAGCGGGGCTTGGGGCACAGATACGCAGTATTTT.

The V gene is TRBV4-1, the J gene TRBJ2-1; D ambiguous. V was trimmed by 3 bases and J by 1 base, leaving 16 bases between them. Germline V gene sequence: CDR1 MGHRA, CDR2 YSYEKL. The CDR3 contains 17 residues. DNA of the CDR3: TGCGCCAGCAGCCATGTCTCAAGGTTCCGATCCTACAATGAGCAGTTCTTC. This gives the protein CASSHVSRFRSYNEQFF.

This sequence joins TRBV5-1 and TRBJ2-3, with D tentatively TRBD1 or TRBD2 (5 bases each). This CDR3 contains 15 residues. V lost 0 bases to trimming and J lost 5 bases, with 13 bases between them. Germline CDR1 and CDR2: SGHRS and YFSETQ. The CDR3 here is CASSLAGRALDTQYF. The CDR3 DNA reads as TGCGCCAGCAGCTTGGCGGGGCGAGCGTTAGATACGCAGTATTTT.

The chain recombines TRBV28 with TRBJ2-5; TRBD1 is a possible D gene (5 bases). V was pared by 7 bases and J by 3 bases, with 12 bases between. The germline V gene has CDR1 MDHEN and CDR2 SYDVKM. The CDR3 has 13 amino acids. CDR3 protein: CASNQDSKETQYF. CDR3 DNA sequence: TGTGCCAGCAATCAAGACAGTAAAGAGACCCAGTACTTC.

The chain employs TRBV11-2 and TRBJ2-3; D remains ambiguous. CDR1 and CDR2 from the germline V gene are SGHAT and FQNNGV. The CDR3 totals 14 residues. With 1 base removed from V and 5 bases from J, the gap between germline ends came to 10 bases. CDR3 in amino acids: CASSLVGWLDTQYF. The CDR3 DNA is TGTGCCAGCAGCTTAGTGGGCTGGTTAGATACGCAGTATTTT.

The chain uses TRBV19 and TRBJ1-2; possible D gene TRBD1, 5 bases. The CDR3 runs to 12 residues. Germline V CDR1 and CDR2: LNHDA, SQIVND (reference sequence). The ends were cut back, 4 bases at V and 7 bases at J, with 10 bases in the middle. CDR3 nucleotide sequence: TGTGCCAGTAGTACAGGGTCTTTTGGCTACACCTTC. It is translated as CASSTGSFGYTF.

The chain joins TRBV30 to TRBJ1-2; D is perhaps TRBD1 (6 bases). Trimming pared 7 bases from V and 5 bases from J, leaving 20 bases between. CDR1 and CDR2 (germline): GTSNPN, SVGIG (reference sequence). The CDR3 loop spans 14 amino acids. CDR3 sequence: CAFSAGGAYYGYTF. The CDR3 DNA reads as TGTGCCTTTTCTGCTGGGGGGGCATATTATGGCTACACCTTC. The full variable domain, its missing parts supplied by reference TRBV30 and TRBJ1-2, is SQTIHQWPATLVQPVGSPLSLECTVEGTSNPNLYWYRQAAGRGLQLLFYSVGIGQISSEVPQNLSASRPQDRQFILSSKKLLLSDSGFYLCAFSAGGAYYGYTFGSGTRLTVV.

The rearrangement joins TRBV7-8 to TRBJ2-1, with no clear D. This CDR3 is built from 17 residues. Germline CDR1 reads SGHVS; CDR2 reads FQNEAQ. Trimming cost V 3 bases and J 0 bases, with 15 bases left between them. The DNA for the CDR3 is TGTGCCAGCAGCTTGGTAGCCCCTGGCAGCTCCTACAATGAGCAGTTCTTC. It codes for CASSLVAPGSSYNEQFF.

The chain uses TRBV5-1 and TRBJ2-1; 11 bases match TRBD2. J gave up 5 bases and V 4 bases, and 8 bases lay outside the gene matches. The germline CDR1 and CDR2 sequences are SGHRS and YFSETQ. This CDR3 comprises 16 residues. This chain's CDR3 is CASSLVAGGTNNEQFF. DNA of the CDR3: TGCGCCAGCAGCCTAGTAGCGGGAGGGACCAACAATGAGCAGTTCTTC.

The chain combines TRBV13 with TRBJ2-1, with D perhaps assigned TRBD1 or TRBD2 (5 bases each). Germline CDR1 and CDR2: PRHDT and FYEKMQ (reference sequence). Between the trimmed V and J ends, which lost 5 bases and 5 bases, there was a span of 16 bases. The CDR3 totals 15 residues. CDR3 sequence: CASSQVGWGHNEQFF. In DNA, the CDR3 is TGTGCCAGCAGCCAAGTTGGTTGGGGACACAATGAGCAGTTCTTC.

This sequence joins TRBV11-1 and TRBJ2-3; no clear D. Trimming cost V 5 bases and J 1 base, with 19 bases left between them. Germline assignment: CDR1 SGHAT and CDR2 FQDESV (reference sequence). The CDR3 runs 17 residues. The CDR3 spells CASSHYADILGTDTQYF. CDR3 bases: TGTGCCAGCAGCCATTACGCCGACATCCTCGGCACAGATACGCAGTATTTT.

The chain is built from TRBV27 and TRBJ2-7; D may be TRBD2 (6 bases). Trimming shortened V by 5 bases and J by 3 bases, and 11 bases separated the two germline ends. The CDR3 is 13 amino acids. The germline V gene has CDR1 MNHEY and CDR2 SMNVEV (reference sequence). CDR3 DNA sequence: TGTGCCAGCAGTATCGCCGGGGGCTACGAGCAGTACTTC. Its protein product is CASSIAGGYEQYF.

J is TRBJ2-7 and V is TRBV6-6; tentative D call: TRBD2 (7 bases). Germline CDR1 is MNHNY and CDR2 is SVGAGI (reference sequence). The CDR3 sequence is 14 residues long. The germline V and J ends were trimmed by 6 bases and 1 base, with 13 bases remaining between them. CDR3 DNA sequence: TGTGCCAGCAGCCAGGGAGGGGGTTCCTACGAGCAGTACTTC. Protein sequence: CASSQGGGSYEQYF.

The CDR3 spells CASSSGLAGRETQYF. CDR3 nucleotide sequence: TGTGCCAGCAGCTCGGGACTAGCGGGAAGAGAGACCCAGTACTTC. The V call is TRBV11-2, the J call TRBJ2-5; 13 bases align to TRBD2. Germline V CDR1 and CDR2: SGHAT, FQNNGV. Trimming removed 4 bases from V and 4 bases from J; junction bases left unmatched: 3. The CDR3 has 15 amino acids.

The chain carries TRBV9 and TRBJ2-1; D may be TRBD1 or TRBD2 (6 bases each). Germline V CDR1 and CDR2: SGDLS, YYNGEE. The CDR3 has 15 residues. Trimming took off 3 bases at V and 9 bases at J, with 19 bases between the two ends. The CDR3 coding sequence is TGTGCCAGCAGCGAGGGGGGTGCGGGTTTGGGTGAGCAGTTCTTC. Protein sequence: CASSEGGAGLGEQFF.

V and J are TRBV18 and TRBJ2-7; 9 positions match TRBD2. V dropped 2 bases and J dropped 1; count of bases not matched to a gene: 3. The length of the CDR3 is 15 residues. Germline CDR1 and CDR2: KGHSH and LQKENI. In nucleotides, the CDR3 is TGTGCCAGCTCACCAGAGACTAGCGGTTCCTACGAGCAGTACTTC. Amino acid sequence: CASSPETSGSYEQYF.

This chain connects TRBV6-6 to TRBJ2-7, with D perhaps TRBD1 (5 bases). Germline V CDR1 and CDR2: MNHNY, SVGAGI (reference sequence). This CDR3 has 13 residues. V lost 6 bases to trimming and J lost 2 bases, with 11 bases between them. The CDR3 sequence is CASSDDSPYEQYF. The CDR3 nucleotides are TGTGCCAGCAGCGACGACAGCCCCTACGAGCAGTACTTC.

The chain uses TRBV15 and TRBJ2-7; 9 bases line up with TRBD2. Germline V CDR1 and CDR2: LNHNV, YYDKDF (reference sequence). The ends lost 3 bases at V and 0 bases at J; junction bases unmatched: 6. The CDR3 runs 16 residues. This CDR3 is CATSRANSGSSYEQYF. The CDR3 bases are TGTGCCACCAGCAGGGCAAATAGCGGGAGCTCCTACGAGCAGTACTTC.

With respect to this clone: This sample also contains other DNA sequences that code for the same CDR3. V gene TRBV19 combines with J gene TRBJ2-1; D gene unclear. Germline V gene lookup returns CDR1 LNHDA and CDR2 SQIVND (reference sequence). This CDR3 has 12 residues. Trimming took 1 base from V and 9 from J, leaving 7 bases between them. CDR3 amino acids: CASSIGGSEQFF. In nucleotides, the CDR3 is TGTGCCAGTAGTATAGGGGGAAGTGAGCAGTTCTTC.

In DNA, the CDR3 is TGCGCCAGCAGCCTCTCGGGGGAGCAGTACTTC. Protein product: CASSLSGEQYF. This chain connects TRBV5-1 to TRBJ2-7, with D tentatively TRBD2 (5 bases). The CDR3 covers 11 residues. CDR1 is SGHRS, CDR2 YFSETQ, per germline. Trimming took 4 bases from V and 7 from J, leaving 9 bases between them.